This T cell receptor (beta chain) was identified during a study of shared clonotypes between healthy human individuals. Study-level results: Some clonotypes were shared by all four sorted-subset donors, while others were not shared. The non-shared ones had lower generation probabilities than the shared ones. About 5% was the fraction of naive CD4 clonotypes found shared across a few donors.

Profiling relied on immunoSEQ multiplex PCR, and the TCRdb table lists in-frame clones only, not all of them. The sample lists fewer than 1.8 million clones, about 98.5% occurring once. The CDR3 has 13 amino acids. Trimming stripped 6 bases from V and 3 bases from J, with 10 bases between. The germline V gene encodes CDR1 SGDLS and CDR2 YYNGEE. For this clone: Its specificity is unknown.

The sequencing sample was made of naive CD4+ T cells sorted from blood. Subset reported: CD45RA+ positively selected. This clonotype was obtained from a man aged 25-45 years in good health. This chain links TRBV9 with TRBJ1-3; D is ambiguous. CDR3 amino acids: CASTRDRGNTIYF. CDR3 DNA: TGTGCCAGCACCCGGGATCGTGGAAACACCATATATTTT.